Sequencing of this T cell receptor beta chain was carried out in a study of blood T cells in healthy people across ages. Primers used in a second PCR of roughly 6 to 12 cycles were a sample-barcoded 5' primer and a J-beta primer mix. TCRdb re-analysed the 5' RACE reads in MiXCR, keeping a single row per CDR3 protein. The table records about 670,000 distinct CDR3 sequences, roughly two fifths of them present only once. The CDR3 is made up of 18 amino acids. Germline values: CDR1 SGHRS, CDR2 YFSETQ. The sequence derives from an elderly man in good health. The V call is TRBV5-1, the J call TRBJ2-1; the match to TRBD2 covers 12 bases. The assigned J gene may be wrong: the sequence end matches TRBJ2-7 better. The sample comprised blood. CDR3 coding DNA: TGCGCCAGCAGCTCCCTAGCGGGGGGGGCTTCTTCCTACAATGAGCAGTACTTC. The encoded protein is CASSSLAGGASSYNEQYF.